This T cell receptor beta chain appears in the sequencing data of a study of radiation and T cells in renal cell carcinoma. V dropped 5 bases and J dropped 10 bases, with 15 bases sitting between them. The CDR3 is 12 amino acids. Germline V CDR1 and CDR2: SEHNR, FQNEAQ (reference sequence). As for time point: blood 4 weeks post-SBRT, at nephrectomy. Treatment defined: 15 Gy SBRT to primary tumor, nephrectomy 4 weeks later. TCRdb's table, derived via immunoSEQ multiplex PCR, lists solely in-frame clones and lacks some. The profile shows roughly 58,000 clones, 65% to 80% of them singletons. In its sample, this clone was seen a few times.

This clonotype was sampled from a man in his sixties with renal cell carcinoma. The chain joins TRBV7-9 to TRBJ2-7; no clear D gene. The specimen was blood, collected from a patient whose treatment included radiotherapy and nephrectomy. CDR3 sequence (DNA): TGTGCCAGCAGCCCTACGGACGGTAGCCAGTACGTC. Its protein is CASSPTDGSQYV.